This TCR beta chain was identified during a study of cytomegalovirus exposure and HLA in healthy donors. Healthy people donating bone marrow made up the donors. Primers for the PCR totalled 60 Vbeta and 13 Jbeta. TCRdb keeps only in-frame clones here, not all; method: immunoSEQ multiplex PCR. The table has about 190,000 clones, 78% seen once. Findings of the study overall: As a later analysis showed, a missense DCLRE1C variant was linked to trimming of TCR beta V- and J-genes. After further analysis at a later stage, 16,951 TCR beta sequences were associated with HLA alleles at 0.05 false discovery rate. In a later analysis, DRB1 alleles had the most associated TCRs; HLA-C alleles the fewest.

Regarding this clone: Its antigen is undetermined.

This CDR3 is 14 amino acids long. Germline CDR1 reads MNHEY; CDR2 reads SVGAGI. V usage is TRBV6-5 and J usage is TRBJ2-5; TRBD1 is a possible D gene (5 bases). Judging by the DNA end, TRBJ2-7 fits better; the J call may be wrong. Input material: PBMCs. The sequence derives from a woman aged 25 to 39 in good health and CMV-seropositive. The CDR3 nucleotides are TGTGCCAGCAGTTACGAGTGGCAGGGCTACGAGCAGTACTTC. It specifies CASSYEWQGYEQYF.